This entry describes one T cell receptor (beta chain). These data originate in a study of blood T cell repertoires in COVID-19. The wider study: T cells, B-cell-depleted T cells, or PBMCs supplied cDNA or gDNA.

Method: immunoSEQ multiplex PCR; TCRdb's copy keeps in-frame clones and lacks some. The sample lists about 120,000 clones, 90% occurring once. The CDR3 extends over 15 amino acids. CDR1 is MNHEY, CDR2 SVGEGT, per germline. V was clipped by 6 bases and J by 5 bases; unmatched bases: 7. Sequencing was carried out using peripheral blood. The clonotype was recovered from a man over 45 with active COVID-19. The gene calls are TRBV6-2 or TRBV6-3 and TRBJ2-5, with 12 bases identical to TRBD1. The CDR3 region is CASSRWGTGGETQYF. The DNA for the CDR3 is TGTGCCAGCAGCCGATGGGGGACAGGGGGCGAGACCCAGTACTTC.